What follows are 9 T cell receptor beta chains derived from one specimen sequenced in a study of cytomegalovirus exposure and HLA in healthy donors. Sequencing used immunoSEQ multiplex PCR; TCRdb keeps in-frame clones, though not all of them. The sample holds about 130,000 clones; around 94% are singletons and the top ten take 1% to 1.5%. What was sequenced was PBMCs. Source of these receptors: a woman aged 18-29 years in good health and CMV-seronegative.

This clone was observed a single time. The chain combines TRBV7-9 with TRBJ1-2; possibly TRBD1 for D (5 bases). The ends were cut back, 3 bases at V and 3 bases at J, with 11 bases in the middle. Per germline, CDR1 SEHNR and CDR2 FQNEAQ (reference sequence). The CDR3 runs to 14 residues. CDR3 sequence: CASSFSDSDYGYTF. In DNA form, the CDR3 reads TGTGCCAGCAGCTTCTCCGACAGCGACTATGGCTACACCTTC.

CDR3: CASSLGGQETQYF. Written as DNA, the CDR3 is TGTGCCAGCAGCTTGGGCGGACAAGAGACCCAGTACTTC. The gene calls are TRBV5-4 and TRBJ2-5; D call uncertain. Trimming cost V 0 bases and J 2 bases, with 5 bases left between them. Looked up from germline, CDR1 is SGHNT and CDR2 is YYREEE (reference sequence). CDR3 length equals 13 residues.

This clone came up a few times. This rearrangement joins TRBV28 to TRBJ1-2; 7 nucleotides agree with TRBD1. There are 11 residues in the CDR3. CDR1 and CDR2 (germline): MDHEN, SYDVKM. V lost 7 bases to trimming and J lost 7 bases; unmatched junction nucleotides: 3. The CDR3: CASTGQTGYTF. CDR3 DNA sequence: TGTGCCAGCACGGGACAGACTGGCTACACCTTC.

V gene TRBV5-6 combines with J gene TRBJ1-3; TRBD1 matches 8 bases. There are 17 residues in the CDR3. Germline V CDR1 and CDR2: SGHDT, YYEEEE. The J segment lost 4 bases and the V segment lost 4 bases, leaving 13 bases of the junction unmatched. This CDR3 is CASSLGQGQWYGNTIYF. CDR3 bases: TGTGCCAGCAGCCTAGGACAGGGTCAATGGTACGGAAACACCATATATTTT.

The genes are TRBV18 and TRBJ2-7, with no clear D. CDR1 is KGHSH, CDR2 LQKENI, per germline. The ends were cut back, 6 bases at V and 4 bases at J, with 13 bases in the middle. CDR3 size: 13 residues. The CDR3 is CASSPGSTYEQYF. The CDR3 DNA reads TGTGCCAGCTCTCCCGGGTCCACTTACGAGCAGTACTTC.

The chain carries TRBV30 and TRBJ2-1, with TRBD2 matching over 8 bases. Germline V lookup: CDR1 GTSNPN, CDR2 SVGIG (reference sequence). The CDR3 consists of 14 residues. V shed 0 bases and J 7 bases; nucleotides not matched to a gene: 5. This CDR3 is CAWSVRGGRNEQFF. As DNA, the CDR3 is TGTGCCTGGAGTGTTCGGGGGGGGAGGAATGAGCAGTTCTTC.

The J gene is TRBJ2-3, the V gene TRBV6-1; D might be TRBD2 (5 bases). CDR3 length: 15 residues. The V gene's germline CDR1 is MNHNS and CDR2 SASEGT. The ends were cut back, 7 bases at V and 0 bases at J, with 14 bases in the middle. The CDR3 loop reads CASKAGDPSTDTQYF. The CDR3 region has the DNA TGTGCCAGCAAGGCGGGCGACCCAAGCACAGATACGCAGTATTTT.

The chain employs TRBV2 and TRBJ1-1, with a possible D match to TRBD1 (5 bases). With 6 bases removed from V and 1 base from J, the gap between germline ends came to 12 bases. Germline CDR1 SNHLY, CDR2 FYNNEI. The CDR3 is 14 residues long. CDR3 protein: CASRGRGGNTEAFF. The DNA for the CDR3 is TGTGCCAGCAGGGGACGGGGGGGGAACACTGAAGCTTTCTTT.

V and J are TRBV7-6 and TRBJ2-7; D is possibly TRBD1 (7 bases). This CDR3 comprises 15 residues. V gave up 2 bases and J gave up 5 bases, with 16 bases separating them. Looked up from germline, CDR1 is SGHVS and CDR2 is FNYEAQ. CDR3 in DNA: TGTGCCAGCAGCTTACCCGGACAGGAGCGGGACGAGCAGTACTTC. It yields the protein CASSLPGQERDEQYF.